These T cell receptor beta chains were read from a single sample in a study of beta chain features in type 1 diabetes. Some clones are missing from TCRdb's copy, which holds only in-frame ones; the method was immunoSEQ multiplex PCR. Of around 430,000 clones in the sample, 25% to 35% were seen once. Input material: naive CD4+ T cells from blood. Every receptor here comes from a man in his late teens or twenties in good health. CDR3s include the opening cysteine and the closing phenylalanine or tryptophan. The D gene is left open where the match is weak. Expanded clones get a size class; other rows say once, few or many, or leave the size out.

DNA | CDR3 | size | J | D | V
TGTGCCAGCAGCCTCCAGGGCGAAGATACGCAGTATTTT | CASSLQGEDTQYF | few | TRBJ2-3 | - | TRBV5-6
TGTGCCAGCAGTTTTACCAGGGTGTACACCGGGGAGCTGTTTTTT | CASSFTRVYTGELFF | few | TRBJ2-2 | - | TRBV27
TGTGCCTGGAGCGCCCGGGGGACGGCATTCACAGATACGCAGTATTTT | CAWSARGTAFTDTQYF | - | TRBJ2-3 | - | TRBV30
TGTGCCAGCAGCCCTAGCGGGGATGAGCAGTTCTTC | CASSPSGDEQFF | - | TRBJ2-1 | TRBD2 | TRBV2
TGCAGCGTTGGACAGTCCATGAATGAGCAGTTCTTC | CSVGQSMNEQFF | - | TRBJ2-1 | - | TRBV29-1
TGCGCCAGCAGCTTGACTGCTAGCGCTTCCTACGAGCAGTACTTC | CASSLTASASYEQYF | few | TRBJ2-7 | - | TRBV5-1
TGTGCCAGCAGCGTAGGAGGAGCGGGAGGCTACAATGAGCAGTTCTTC | CASSVGGAGGYNEQFF | few | TRBJ2-1 | TRBD2 | TRBV9
TGCAGCGCCCTCGGGGGGCAAAGAGACTATGGCTACACCTTC | CSALGGQRDYGYTF | - | TRBJ1-2 | - | TRBV29-1
TGCAGCGTCCTGGGCCACACCGGGGAGCTGTTTTTT | CSVLGHTGELFF | - | TRBJ2-2 | - | TRBV29-1
TGCGCCAGCAGCCAACCACGGAGGAACAGGACAATCTACGAGCAGTACTTC | CASSQPRRNRTIYEQYF | - | TRBJ2-7 | - | TRBV4-1
TGTGCCAGCAGCTTAATGGGAGCGGAGACCCAGTACTTC | CASSLMGAETQYF | - | TRBJ2-5 | - | TRBV7-3
TGTGCCACCAGCGGAGGACTAGCGGGATTTGACGAGCAGTACTTC | CATSGGLAGFDEQYF | few | TRBJ2-7 | TRBD2 | TRBV15
TGTGCCTGGAGCCTGGGAAGGGGGGGCACAGATACGCAGTATTTT | CAWSLGRGGTDTQYF | - | TRBJ2-3 | - | TRBV30
TGTGCCAGCAGCGTAGGGGCTAGCGGGAGGGCCGGGACAGAGACCCAGTACTTC | CASSVGASGRAGTETQYF | - | TRBJ2-5 | TRBD2 | TRBV9
TGCAGCGCCGGGACCACCTGGGATACGCAGTATTTT | CSAGTTWDTQYF | few | TRBJ2-3 | - | TRBV29-1
TGTGCCAGCAGACCCCCGGGGGCAGGAGATACGCAGTATTTT | CASRPPGAGDTQYF | - | TRBJ2-3 | - | TRBV7-8
TGCGCCAGCACGATCAGCGGGCCGTCCTACAATGAGCAGTTCTTC | CASTISGPSYNEQFF | - | TRBJ2-1 | - | TRBV5-1
TGTGCCTGGAGTCCTTCATTGTACAATGAGCAGTTCTTC | CAWSPSLYNEQFF | - | TRBJ2-1 | - | TRBV30
TGTGCCAGCAGCTTAGCGCCAAGGGATGAGCAGTTCTTC | CASSLAPRDEQFF | few | TRBJ2-1 | - | TRBV7-9
TGTGCCAGCACCCAAGAGACCCAGTACTTC | CASTQETQYF | - | TRBJ2-5 | - | TRBV7-9
TGTGCCAGCGCCCGGGATATTAATGAAAAACTGTTTTTT | CASARDINEKLFF | - | TRBJ1-4 | - | TRBV18
TGTGCCAGCAGCTTGGGACAGGCCACGAACACCGGGGAGCTGTTTTTT | CASSLGQATNTGELFF | - | TRBJ2-2 | TRBD1 | TRBV7-9
TGTGCCAGCAGCTTGGTCCCCGGCGGCGGCTACACCTTC | CASSLVPGGGYTF | - | TRBJ1-2 | - | TRBV5-6
TGTGCCTGGAGTTTTAGGGCAGGGAGCAATCAGCCCCAGCATTTT | CAWSFRAGSNQPQHF | few | TRBJ1-5 | - | TRBV30
TGTGCCTGGACTAAAGGACAGCGTGAAGCTTTCTTT | CAWTKGQREAFF | few | TRBJ1-1 | - | TRBV30
TGTGCCTGGAGTCTAAACTTCCGGGACAGGGGGCCTGGCTACACCTTC | CAWSLNFRDRGPGYTF | - | TRBJ1-2 | TRBD1 | TRBV30
TGTGCCAGCAGCGCCCCCCCGGGACTAGCGGCGTTGGGCTCCTACAATGAGCAGTTCTTC | CASSAPPGLAALGSYNEQFF | - | TRBJ2-1 | TRBD2 | TRBV13
TGTGCCTGGGGACGGGGCTCTGGGGCCAACGTCCTGACTTTC | CAWGRGSGANVLTF | few | TRBJ2-6 | - | TRBV30
TGTGCCAGCAGCTTGGGACTACTCTCCTACGAGCAGTACTTC | CASSLGLLSYEQYF | - | TRBJ2-7 | TRBD2 | TRBV7-6
TGTGCCTGGAGGGGATCTGAGGATCAGCCCCAGCATTTT | CAWRGSEDQPQHF | - | TRBJ1-5 | - | TRBV30
TGTGCCAGCAGCGCCACAGGGGCCGTGGGTAACTATGGCTACACCTTC | CASSATGAVGNYGYTF | few | TRBJ1-2 | TRBD1 | TRBV7-9
TGTGCCAGCAGCTTAGAGAGCCTAGCGGGAGCGACAGGGAATGAGCAGTTCTTC | CASSLESLAGATGNEQFF | few | TRBJ2-1 | TRBD2 | TRBV13
TGTGCCAGCAGCTTATATGGCACTGCGAGCTCCTACAATGAGCAGTTCTTC | CASSLYGTASSYNEQFF | - | TRBJ2-1 | - | TRBV11-2
TGTGCCAGCAGCTTAGATGGTCGGACGAACACTGAAGCTTTCTTT | CASSLDGRTNTEAFF | - | TRBJ1-1 | - | TRBV7-9
TGTGCCAGCAGTTACTCGACAGGGGACTACAATGAGCAGTTCTTC | CASSYSTGDYNEQFF | - | TRBJ2-1 | TRBD1 | TRBV6-5
TGTGCCAGCAGCCCTTCCGGGGGTAGTAGGGGCTACACCTTC | CASSPSGGSRGYTF | - | TRBJ1-2 | - | TRBV7-2
TGTGCCTGGAGTCTCTGGGGCTACGAGCAGTACTTC | CAWSLWGYEQYF | - | TRBJ2-7 | - | TRBV30
TGTGCCAGCAGCTTGCAAGCCGGGCCAAGAAGAGAGACCCAGTACTTC | CASSLQAGPRRETQYF | - | TRBJ2-5 | - | TRBV5-4
TGTGCCTGCCGGGACAGGCCCAGCTATGGCTACACCTTC | CACRDRPSYGYTF | few | TRBJ1-2 | TRBD1 | TRBV30
TGTGCCAGCAGCCGGGACCGCCCCAATCGGGAAGCTTTCTTT | CASSRDRPNREAFF | few | TRBJ1-1 | - | TRBV7-3
TGCAGCGTTGAAGTCTATTATGAGCAGTTCTTC | CSVEVYYEQFF | few | TRBJ2-1 | - | TRBV29-1
TGTGCCAGCAGCGAAGGGTCTTGGTACACTGAAGCTTTCTTT | CASSEGSWYTEAFF | - | TRBJ1-1 | - | TRBV7-6
TGTGCCTGGAGTGTACAGGGCGCAGATACGCAGTATTTT | CAWSVQGADTQYF | - | TRBJ2-3 | - | TRBV30
TGTGCCAGCAGTCGGGACCACGTCCACACAGATACGCAGTATTTT | CASSRDHVHTDTQYF | - | TRBJ2-3 | - | TRBV9
TGTGCCACCAGCAGAGGCCTCGTGGGGCGATTCTCTGGGGCCAACGTCCTGACTTTC | CATSRGLVGRFSGANVLTF | few | TRBJ2-6 | - | TRBV15
TGTGCCTGGGCCAGCTACAATGAGCAGTTCTTC | CAWASYNEQFF | few | TRBJ2-1 | - | TRBV30
TGTGCCAGCAGTGAACGGGCGGGGTCCTACAATGAGCAGTTCTTC | CASSERAGSYNEQFF | few | TRBJ2-1 | - | TRBV25-1
TGTGCCAGCAGCTTATCGGACACTGAAGCTTTCTTT | CASSLSDTEAFF | - | TRBJ1-1 | - | TRBV7-2
TGTGCCAGCAGCGTAGAACGGGGCGGAGAGACCCAGTACTTC | CASSVERGGETQYF | - | TRBJ2-5 | - | TRBV9
TGTGCCAGCCCACAGGGGCCTAGTTCCTACGAGCAGTACTTC | CASPQGPSSYEQYF | - | TRBJ2-7 | TRBD1 | TRBV5-4
TGTGCCAGCAGCTTAGAATACGGCAGGTACGAGCAGTACTTC | CASSLEYGRYEQYF | - | TRBJ2-7 | - | TRBV7-2
TGTGCCAGCAGTTACTCAGGAGGTTGGGATCAGCCCCAGCATTTT | CASSYSGGWDQPQHF | few | TRBJ1-5 | - | TRBV6-5
TGCAGCGTTGGGCAGAGTTCCACCGGGGAGCTGTTTTTT | CSVGQSSTGELFF | - | TRBJ2-2 | - | TRBV29-1
TGTGCCAGCAGCTTTAGTGGATCGGGTAGTGAAAAACTGTTTTTT | CASSFSGSGSEKLFF | - | TRBJ1-4 | - | TRBV5-4
TGCAGTGCCCGTCAGGGGAATGAGCAGTTCTTC | CSARQGNEQFF | - | TRBJ2-1 | - | TRBV20-1
TGTGCCAGCAGCTTCGCGCCAAGAGACGAGCAGTACTTC | CASSFAPRDEQYF | - | TRBJ2-7 | - | TRBV7-2
TGTGCCAGCAGCGTTACCGCTTCCTCTGGAAACACCATATATTTT | CASSVTASSGNTIYF | once | TRBJ1-3 | - | TRBV7-8
TGTGCCAGCAGCTTGGGCGGCAGCTCCTACAATGAGCAGTTCTTC | CASSLGGSSYNEQFF | - | TRBJ2-1 | - | TRBV11-2
TGTGCCAGCAGCTTAGGAGAGGCTAGCAGTAATGAGCAGTTCTTC | CASSLGEASSNEQFF | - | TRBJ2-1 | - | TRBV7-2